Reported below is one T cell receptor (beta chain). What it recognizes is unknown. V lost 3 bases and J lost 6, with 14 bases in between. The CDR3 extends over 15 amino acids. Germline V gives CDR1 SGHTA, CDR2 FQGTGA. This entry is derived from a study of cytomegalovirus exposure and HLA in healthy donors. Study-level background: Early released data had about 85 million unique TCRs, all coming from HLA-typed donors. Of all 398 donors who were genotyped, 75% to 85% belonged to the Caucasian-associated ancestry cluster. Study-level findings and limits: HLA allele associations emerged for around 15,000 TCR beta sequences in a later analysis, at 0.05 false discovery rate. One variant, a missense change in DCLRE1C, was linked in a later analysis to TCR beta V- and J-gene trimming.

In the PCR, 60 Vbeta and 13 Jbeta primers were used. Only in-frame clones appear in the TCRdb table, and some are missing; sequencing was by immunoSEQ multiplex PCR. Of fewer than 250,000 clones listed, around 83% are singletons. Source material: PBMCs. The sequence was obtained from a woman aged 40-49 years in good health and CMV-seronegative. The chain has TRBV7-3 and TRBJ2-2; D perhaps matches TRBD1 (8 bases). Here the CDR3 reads CASSFGQGGAGELFF. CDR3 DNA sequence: TGTGCCAGCAGCTTCGGACAGGGAGGGGCCGGGGAGCTGTTTTTT.